By its share, the clone carrying this T cell receptor (beta chain) is medium-sized (0.01 to 0.1%). Two-round multiplex PCR, the amplification method, yielded TCR beta CDR3 from genomic DNA. It was primers specific to each TRBV and TRBJ gene that first-round PCR used. TCRdb called the multiplex PCR reads again in MiXCR, with one record for every CDR3 protein. The sample gives under 15,000 distinct CDR3 sequences, 45% to 60% of which show up once; less than 25% is in the top ten. These data are taken from a study of prognosis after radiotherapy for stage I lung cancer. Study-level background: Non-small cell lung cancer patients were all deemed medically inoperable.

None of the patients had undergone chemotherapy or radiotherapy beforehand or had any other malignancy, and each showed node-negative status on CT and PET/CT. This TCR came from a donor over 45 with non-small cell lung cancer. The sample here was PBMCs, taken before or after stereotactic body radiation therapy (not recorded which).

CDR3 loop: CASSPGGGTVGYTF. CDR3 DNA sequence: TGTGCCAGCAGCCCGGGGGGCGGGACGGTTGGCTACACCTTC. The chain employs TRBV11-2 and TRBJ1-2, with a tentative D call TRBD1 (6 bases). Between the trimmed V and J ends, which lost 5 bases and 7 bases, there was a span of 17 bases. Looked up from germline, CDR1 is SGHAT and CDR2 is FQNNGV. The CDR3 sequence is 14 residues long.